Below, one T cell receptor (beta chain) is given with its context. What it binds is not known. It was with 60 Vbeta and 13 Jbeta primers that the PCR ran. The repertoire was sequenced with immunoSEQ multiplex PCR; TCRdb's copy has only in-frame clones and lacks some. Among 120,000 or so clones listed, 83% were seen once. This entry is derived from a study of cytomegalovirus exposure and HLA in healthy donors. As for the study in general: Sequencing of about 179 million T cells in an earlier analysis found around 110 million unique TCR beta sequences.

The V gene lost 0 bases and the J gene lost 3 bases, with 9 bases spanning the gap. CDR1 and CDR2 from the germline V gene are LNHNV and YYDKDF (reference sequence). The CDR3 is made up of 14 amino acids. Study-wide results and limits: Overall, roughly 150 TCR beta chains were annotated as cytomegalovirus-associated. With DRB1 most and HLA-C fewest, TCR association rates differed between HLA loci in a later analysis.

The sample taken for sequencing was PBMCs. The receptor was isolated from a woman aged 40 to 49 in good health and CMV-seropositive. The J gene is TRBJ2-7, the V gene TRBV15; tentatively, D is TRBD1 (5 bases). CDR3: CATSRDRRGYEQYF. The DNA of the CDR3 is TGTGCCACCAGCAGAGATCGAAGGGGCTACGAGCAGTACTTC.